In this sample, the clone carrying this T cell receptor beta chain turned up once. RNA, once extracted, was reverse transcribed into cDNA for use as the sequencing template. Libraries were prepared by immunoSEQ multiplex PCR; TCRdb keeps only in-frame clonotypes and omits some of them. The table has about 140,000 clones, about 60% seen once; the top ten hold 5% to 7.5%. This sample was taken from a study of CD8+ T cells in alopecia areata. The investigators collected lesional scalp punch biopsies and peripheral blood from alopecia areata patients. Sorting of PBMCs yielded the CD4+ and CD8+ T cells. The TCR comes from a human donor with alopecia areata. The material was CD4+ T cells sorted from blood, obtained at week 0.

For the CDR3, the DNA is TGCAGTGCCGGGGATGTCGGGCAGTATTTT. Encoded protein: CSAGDVGQYF. This chain joins TRBV20-1 and TRBJ2-3; D perhaps matches TRBD2 (5 bases). Trimming left V 6 bases short and J 11 bases short, with 12 bases between. CDR3 size: 10 residues. Germline V gene lookup returns CDR1 DFQATT and CDR2 SNEGSKA (reference sequence).